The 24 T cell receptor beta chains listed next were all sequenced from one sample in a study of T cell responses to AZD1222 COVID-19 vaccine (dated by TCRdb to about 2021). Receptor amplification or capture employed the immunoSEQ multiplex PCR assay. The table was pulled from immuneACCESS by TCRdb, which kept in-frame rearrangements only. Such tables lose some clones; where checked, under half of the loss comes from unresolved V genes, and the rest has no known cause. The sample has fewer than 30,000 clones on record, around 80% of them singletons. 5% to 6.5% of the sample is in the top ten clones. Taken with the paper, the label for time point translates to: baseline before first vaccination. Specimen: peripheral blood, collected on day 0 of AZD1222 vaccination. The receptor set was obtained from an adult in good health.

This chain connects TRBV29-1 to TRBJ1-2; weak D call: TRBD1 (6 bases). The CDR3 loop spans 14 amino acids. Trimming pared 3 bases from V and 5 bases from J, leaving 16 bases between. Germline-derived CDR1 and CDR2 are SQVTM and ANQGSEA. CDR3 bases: TGCAGCGTTGATTCCCCCGGACAGAGATATGGCTACACCTTC. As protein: CSVDSPGQRYGYTF. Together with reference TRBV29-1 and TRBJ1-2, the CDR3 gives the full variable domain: SAVISQKPSRDICQRGTSLTIQCQVDSQVTMMFWYRQQPGQSLTLIATANQGSEATYESGFVIDKFPISRPNLTFSTLTVSNMSPEDSSIYLCSVDSPGQRYGYTFGSGTRLTVV.

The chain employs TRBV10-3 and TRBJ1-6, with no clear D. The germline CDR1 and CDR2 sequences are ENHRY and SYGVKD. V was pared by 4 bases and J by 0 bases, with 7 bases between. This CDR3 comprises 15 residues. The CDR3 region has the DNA TGTGCCATCAGTGGAAGTTCCTCCTATAATTCACCCCTCCACTTT. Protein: CAISGSSSYNSPLHF.

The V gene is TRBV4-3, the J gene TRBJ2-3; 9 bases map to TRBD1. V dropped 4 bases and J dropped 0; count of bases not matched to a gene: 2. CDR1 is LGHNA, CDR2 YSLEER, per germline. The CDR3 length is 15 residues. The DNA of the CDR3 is TGCGCCAGCAGCCTAGACAGGGGGAGCACAGATACGCAGTATTTT. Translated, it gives CASSLDRGSTDTQYF.

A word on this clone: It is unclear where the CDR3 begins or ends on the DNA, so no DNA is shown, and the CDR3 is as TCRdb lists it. This CDR3 reads CASSFAQGAGNTIYF. The rearrangement links TRBV12-1 to TRBJ1-3; the table names TRBD1, a call not compared with the DNA. TRBV12-1 is annotated as a pseudogene. The CDR3 spans 15 amino acids, including both terminal residues.

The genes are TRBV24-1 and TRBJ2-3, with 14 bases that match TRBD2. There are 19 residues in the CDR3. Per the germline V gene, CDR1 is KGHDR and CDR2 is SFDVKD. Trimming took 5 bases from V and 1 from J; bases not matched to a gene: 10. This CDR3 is CATSVPGLAGARGTDTQYF. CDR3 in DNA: TGTGCCACCAGTGTCCCGGGACTAGCGGGAGCCCGTGGCACAGATACGCAGTATTTT.

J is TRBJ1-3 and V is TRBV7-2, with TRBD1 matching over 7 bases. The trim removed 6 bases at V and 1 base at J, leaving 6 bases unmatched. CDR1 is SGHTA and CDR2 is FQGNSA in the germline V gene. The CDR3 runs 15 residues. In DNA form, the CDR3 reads TGTGCCAGCAGTTCTAGGGGGCCTTCTGGAAACACCATATATTTT. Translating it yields CASSSRGPSGNTIYF.

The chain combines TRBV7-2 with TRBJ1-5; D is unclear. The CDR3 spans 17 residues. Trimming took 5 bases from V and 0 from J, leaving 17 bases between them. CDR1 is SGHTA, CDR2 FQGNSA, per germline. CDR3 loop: CASSLSPQKHSNQPQHF. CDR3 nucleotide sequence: TGTGCCAGCAGCCTATCCCCACAGAAGCATAGCAATCAGCCCCAGCATTTT.

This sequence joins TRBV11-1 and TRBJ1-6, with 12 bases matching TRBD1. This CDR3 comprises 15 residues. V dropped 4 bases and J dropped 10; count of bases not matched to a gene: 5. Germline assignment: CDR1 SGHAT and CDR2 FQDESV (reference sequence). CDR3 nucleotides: TGTGCCAGCAGCTCGGGACAGGGGGCTTTGTCACCCCTCCACTTT. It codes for CASSSGQGALSPLHF. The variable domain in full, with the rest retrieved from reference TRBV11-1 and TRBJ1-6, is EAEVAQSPRYKITEKSQAVAFWCDPISGHATLYWYRQILGQGPELLVQFQDESVVDDSQLPKDRFSAERLKGVDSTLKIQPAELGDSAMYLCASSSGQGALSPLHFGNGTRLTVT.

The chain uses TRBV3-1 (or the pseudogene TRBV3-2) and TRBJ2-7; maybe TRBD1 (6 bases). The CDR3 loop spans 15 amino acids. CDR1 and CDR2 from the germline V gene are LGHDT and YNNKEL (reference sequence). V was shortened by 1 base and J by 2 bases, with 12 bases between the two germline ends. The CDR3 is CASSQGGLLPYEQYF. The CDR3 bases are TGTGCCAGCAGCCAAGGGGGGCTTCTGCCCTACGAGCAGTACTTC.

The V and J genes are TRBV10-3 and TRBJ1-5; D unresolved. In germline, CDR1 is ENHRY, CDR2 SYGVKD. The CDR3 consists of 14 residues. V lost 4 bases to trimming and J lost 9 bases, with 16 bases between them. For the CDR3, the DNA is TGTGCCATCAGTGGGGTAGCGGCCGGATGGCCCCAGCATTTT. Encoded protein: CAISGVAAGWPQHF.

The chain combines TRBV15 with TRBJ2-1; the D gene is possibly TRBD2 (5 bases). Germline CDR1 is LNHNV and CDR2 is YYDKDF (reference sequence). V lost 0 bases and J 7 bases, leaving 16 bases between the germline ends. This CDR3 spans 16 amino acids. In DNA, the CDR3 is TGTGCCACCAGCAGAGATCGAAGCGAGGGTTTGAATGAGCAGTTCTTC. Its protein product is CATSRDRSEGLNEQFF.

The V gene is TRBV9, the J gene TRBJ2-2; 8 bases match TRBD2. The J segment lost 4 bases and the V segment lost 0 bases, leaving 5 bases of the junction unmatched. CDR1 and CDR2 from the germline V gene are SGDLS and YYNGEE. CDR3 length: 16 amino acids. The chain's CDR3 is CASSVASGPVTGELFF. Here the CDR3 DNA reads TGTGCCAGCAGCGTAGCTAGCGGGCCTGTCACCGGGGAGCTGTTTTTT.

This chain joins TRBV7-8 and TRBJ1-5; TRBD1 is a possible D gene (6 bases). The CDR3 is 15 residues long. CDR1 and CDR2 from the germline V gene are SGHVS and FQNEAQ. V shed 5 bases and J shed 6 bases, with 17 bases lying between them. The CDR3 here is CASSPEAGVVQPQHF. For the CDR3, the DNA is TGTGCCAGCAGCCCCGAGGCAGGGGTTGTTCAGCCCCAGCATTTT.

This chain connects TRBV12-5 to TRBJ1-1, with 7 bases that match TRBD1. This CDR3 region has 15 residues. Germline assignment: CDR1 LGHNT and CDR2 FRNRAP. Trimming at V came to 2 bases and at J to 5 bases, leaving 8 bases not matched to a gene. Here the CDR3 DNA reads TGTGCTAGTGGTTTGAAGGGGCAGGGGGTAACTGAAGCTTTCTTT. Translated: CASGLKGQGVTEAFF.

The CDR3 spells CAWSLSRYEAFF. The CDR3 nucleotides are TGTGCCTGGAGTCTGTCTCGGTATGAAGCTTTCTTT. This sequence joins TRBV30 and TRBJ1-1; D ambiguous. With 2 bases removed from V and 7 bases from J, the gap between germline ends came to 11 bases. The CDR3 is made up of 12 amino acids. The germline CDR1 and CDR2 sequences are GTSNPN and SVGIG (reference sequence).

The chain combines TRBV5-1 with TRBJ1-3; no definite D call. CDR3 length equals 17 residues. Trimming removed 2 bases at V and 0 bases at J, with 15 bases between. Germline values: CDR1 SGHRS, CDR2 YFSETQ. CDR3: CASSLSLLRNSGNTIYF. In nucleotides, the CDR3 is TGCGCCAGCAGCTTATCGCTCCTGCGGAACTCTGGAAACACCATATATTTT.

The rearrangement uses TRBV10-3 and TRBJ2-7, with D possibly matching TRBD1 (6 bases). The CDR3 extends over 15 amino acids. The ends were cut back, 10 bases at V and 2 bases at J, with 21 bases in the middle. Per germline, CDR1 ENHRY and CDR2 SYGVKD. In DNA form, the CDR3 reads TGTGCCACCAGGGAAGTGGACAGCCAGGCCTACGAGCAGTACTTC. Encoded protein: CATREVDSQAYEQYF.

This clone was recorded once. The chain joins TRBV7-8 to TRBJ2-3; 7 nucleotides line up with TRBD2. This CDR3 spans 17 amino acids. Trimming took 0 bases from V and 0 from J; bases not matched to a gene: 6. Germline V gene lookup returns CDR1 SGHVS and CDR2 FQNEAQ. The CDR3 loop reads CASSLAGGGGSTDTQYF. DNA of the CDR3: TGTGCCAGCAGCTTAGCCGGCGGCGGGGGTAGCACAGATACGCAGTATTTT. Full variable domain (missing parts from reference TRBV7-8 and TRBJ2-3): GAGVSQSPRYKVAKRGQDVALRCDPISGHVSLFWYQQALGQGPEFLTYFQNEAQLDKSGLPSDRFFAERPEGSVSTLKIQRTQQEDSAVYLCASSLAGGGGSTDTQYFGPGTRLTVL.

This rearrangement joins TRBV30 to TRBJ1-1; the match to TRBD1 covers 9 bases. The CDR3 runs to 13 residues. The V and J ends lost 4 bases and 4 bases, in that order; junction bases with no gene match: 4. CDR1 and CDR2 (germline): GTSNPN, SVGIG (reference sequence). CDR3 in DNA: TGTGCCTGGACTTCGACAGGGGGCACTGAAGCTTTCTTT. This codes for CAWTSTGGTEAFF.

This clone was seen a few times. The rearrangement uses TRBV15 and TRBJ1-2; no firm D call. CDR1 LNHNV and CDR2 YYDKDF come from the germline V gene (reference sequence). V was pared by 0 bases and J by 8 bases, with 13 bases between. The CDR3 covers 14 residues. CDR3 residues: CATSRDKSGGGYTF. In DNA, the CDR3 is TGTGCCACCAGCAGAGATAAGTCGGGCGGGGGCTACACCTTC. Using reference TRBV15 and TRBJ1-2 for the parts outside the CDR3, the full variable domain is DAMVIQNPRYQVTQFGKPVTLSCSQTLNHNVMYWYQQKSSQAPKLLFHYYDKDFNNEADTPDNFQSRRPNTSFCFLDIRSPGLGDTAMYLCATSRDKSGGGYTFGSGTRLTVV.

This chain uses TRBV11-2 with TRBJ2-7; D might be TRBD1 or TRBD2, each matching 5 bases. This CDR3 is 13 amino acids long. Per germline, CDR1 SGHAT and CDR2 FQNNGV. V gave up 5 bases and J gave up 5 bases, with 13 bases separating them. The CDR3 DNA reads TGTGCCAGCAGCCCCCGGGGCATTCACGAGCAGTACTTC. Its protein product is CASSPRGIHEQYF.

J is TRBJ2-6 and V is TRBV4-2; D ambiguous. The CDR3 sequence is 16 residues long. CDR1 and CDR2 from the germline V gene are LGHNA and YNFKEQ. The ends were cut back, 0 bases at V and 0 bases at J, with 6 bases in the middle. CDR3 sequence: CASSQDQISGANVLTF. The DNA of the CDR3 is TGTGCCAGCAGCCAAGATCAGATCTCTGGGGCCAACGTCCTGACTTTC.

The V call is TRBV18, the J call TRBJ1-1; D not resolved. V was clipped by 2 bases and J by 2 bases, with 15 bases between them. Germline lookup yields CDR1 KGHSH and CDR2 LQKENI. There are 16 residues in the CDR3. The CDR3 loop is CASSPFDRNLNTEAFF. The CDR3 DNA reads TGTGCCAGCTCACCATTTGATCGGAACTTAAACACTGAAGCTTTCTTT.

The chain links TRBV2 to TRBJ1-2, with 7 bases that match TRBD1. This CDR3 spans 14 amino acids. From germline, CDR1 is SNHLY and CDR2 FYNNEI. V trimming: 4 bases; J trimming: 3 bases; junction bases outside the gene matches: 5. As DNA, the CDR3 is TGTGCCAGCAGTGGGGACAGATTAGACTATGGCTACACCTTC. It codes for CASSGDRLDYGYTF.